This TCR beta chain was sequenced for a study of control samples from healthy donors and cancer patients. Profiling relied on immunoSEQ multiplex PCR, and the TCRdb table lists in-frame clones only, not all of them. The repertoire holds about 120,000 clones, with around 89% as singletons. Germline loops: CDR1 GTSNPN, CDR2 SVGIG (reference sequence). V lost 2 bases and J lost 7; bases outside the gene matches: 10. The length of the CDR3 is 14 residues. Sequencing was performed on PBMCs. The sequence was obtained from a woman aged 50 to 65 with colorectal cancer. The rearrangement uses TRBV30 and TRBJ1-1, with 7 bases identical to TRBD1. The CDR3 region is CAWSPNTGQVEAFF. In nucleotides, the CDR3 is TGTGCCTGGAGTCCAAATACAGGACAGGTTGAAGCTTTCTTT. The full variable domain, with the rest looked up from reference TRBV30 and TRBJ1-1, is SQTIHQWPATLVQPVGSPLSLECTVEGTSNPNLYWYRQAAGRGLQLLFYSVGIGQISSEVPQNLSASRPQDRQFILSSKKLLLSDSGFYLCAWSPNTGQVEAFFGQGTRLTVV.